Listed below are T cell receptor beta chains from one sample, sequenced in a study of T-cell reconstitution after alpha-beta-depleted transplantation in children. Using its own MiXCR run on the PCR reads, TCRdb lists one record per CDR3 protein. Seen here are around 530,000 distinct CDR3 sequences, roughly 33% observed once, and the top ten hold around 2.5%. The specimen was PBMCs from the stem cell graft donor, collected from the stem cell graft. The receptors stem from a human donor who donated a stem cell graft to a child with aplastic anemia. CDR3s include the opening cysteine and the closing phenylalanine or tryptophan. A D gene is named only where the DNA matches it firmly. Expanded clones are given a class, and other clones once, few, many or no size at all.

J gene: TRBJ2-1
V gene: TRBV12-3/TRBV12-4
clone size: few
D gene: NA
CDR3 length: 15
CDR3 protein: CASSREASTYNEQFF
CDR3 DNA: TGTGCCAGCAGTCGAGAGGCCTCGACCTACAATGAGCAGTTCTTC

J gene: TRBJ2-2
V gene: TRBV29-1
clone size: once
D gene: TRBD1
CDR3 length: 14
CDR3 protein: CSAWTGPNTGELFF
CDR3 DNA: TGCAGCGCCTGGACAGGCCCGAACACCGGGGAGCTGTTTTTT

J gene: TRBJ2-3
V gene: TRBV24-1
clone size: NA
D gene: NA
CDR3 length: 13
CDR3 protein: CATSTPRADTQYF
CDR3 DNA: TGTGCCACCAGCACTCCAAGGGCAGATACGCAGTATTTT

J gene: TRBJ1-4
V gene: TRBV5-6
clone size: few
D gene: NA
CDR3 length: 12
CDR3 protein: CASSLANEKLFF
CDR3 DNA: TGTGCCAGCAGCTTGGCGAATGAAAAACTGTTTTTT

J gene: TRBJ1-1
V gene: TRBV3-1
clone size: NA
D gene: NA
CDR3 length: 15
CDR3 protein: CASSRLGGGNTEAFF
CDR3 DNA: TGTGCCAGCAGCCGCCTCGGGGGGGGAAACACTGAAGCTTTCTTT

J gene: TRBJ1-4
V gene: TRBV20-1
clone size: few
D gene: TRBD1
CDR3 length: 16
CDR3 protein: CSATRGTGGPNEKLFF
CDR3 DNA: TGCAGTGCCACCCGTGGGACAGGGGGCCCTAATGAAAAACTGTTTTTT

J gene: TRBJ2-5
V gene: TRBV20-1
clone size: NA
D gene: TRBD2
CDR3 length: 13
CDR3 protein: CSVTGTSGETQYF
CDR3 DNA: TGCAGTGTCACCGGGACTAGCGGAGAGACCCAGTACTTC

J gene: TRBJ2-7
V gene: TRBV5-6
clone size: few
D gene: TRBD1
CDR3 length: 16
CDR3 protein: CASSLLAGTGPYEQYF
CDR3 DNA: TGTGCCAGCAGCTTATTAGCCGGGACAGGACCCTACGAGCAGTACTTC

J gene: TRBJ2-7
V gene: TRBV29-1
clone size: few
D gene: TRBD2
CDR3 length: 13
CDR3 protein: CSVVLAGGYEQYF
CDR3 DNA: TGCAGCGTTGTGCTAGCGGGAGGTTACGAGCAGTACTTC

J gene: TRBJ2-3
V gene: TRBV7-2
clone size: few
D gene: TRBD2
CDR3 length: 17
CDR3 protein: CASSWGFTSGGLDTQYF
CDR3 DNA: TGTGCCAGCAGCTGGGGATTTACTAGCGGGGGCTTAGATACGCAGTATTTT

J gene: TRBJ1-4
V gene: TRBV7-7
clone size: NA
D gene: TRBD1
CDR3 length: 14
CDR3 protein: CASSQTGGLEKLFF
CDR3 DNA: TGTGCCAGCAGCCAAACAGGGGGCCTTGAAAAACTGTTTTTT

J gene: TRBJ2-7
V gene: TRBV20-1
clone size: many
D gene: TRBD2
CDR3 length: 15
CDR3 protein: CSARDQGGSSYEQYF
CDR3 DNA: TGCAGTGCTAGAGACCAGGGCGGGAGCTCCTACGAGCAGTACTTC

J gene: TRBJ1-1
V gene: TRBV12-3/TRBV12-4
clone size: NA
D gene: TRBD1
CDR3 length: 14
CDR3 protein: CASSFSGGGTEAFF
CDR3 DNA: TGTGCCAGCAGTTTCTCAGGGGGAGGCACTGAAGCTTTCTTT

J gene: TRBJ1-4
V gene: TRBV2
clone size: few
D gene: NA
CDR3 length: 14
CDR3 protein: CASRAGTSKEKLFF
CDR3 DNA: TGTGCCAGCAGGGCCGGGACTAGCAAGGAAAAACTGTTTTTT

J gene: TRBJ1-2
V gene: TRBV5-6
clone size: few
D gene: NA
CDR3 length: 16
CDR3 protein: CASSRAGGRGDYGYTF
CDR3 DNA: TGTGCCAGCAGCAGGGCGGGCGGCAGGGGAGACTATGGCTACACCTTC

J gene: TRBJ2-3
V gene: TRBV4-3
clone size: few
D gene: TRBD1
CDR3 length: 16
CDR3 protein: CASSQTGGASTDTQYF
CDR3 DNA: TGCGCCAGCAGCCAGACAGGGGGCGCGAGCACAGATACGCAGTATTTT

J gene: TRBJ2-3
V gene: TRBV15
clone size: few
D gene: NA
CDR3 length: 15
CDR3 protein: CATSFAAVLADTQYF
CDR3 DNA: TGTGCCACCAGCTTCGCGGCGGTACTTGCAGATACGCAGTATTTT

J gene: TRBJ1-6
V gene: TRBV3-1
clone size: NA
D gene: NA
CDR3 length: 15
CDR3 protein: CASSQAGRATSPLHF
CDR3 DNA: TGTGCCAGCAGCCAAGCGGGCAGGGCGACTTCACCCCTCCACTTT

J gene: TRBJ1-1
V gene: TRBV7-2
clone size: NA
D gene: NA
CDR3 length: 14
CDR3 protein: CASTLTGGDTEAFF
CDR3 DNA: TGTGCCAGCACCTTGACTGGGGGGGACACTGAAGCTTTCTTT

J gene: TRBJ2-1
V gene: TRBV5-1
clone size: few
D gene: TRBD2
CDR3 length: 16
CDR3 protein: CASSAGLAGVSNEQFF
CDR3 DNA: TGCGCCAGCAGTGCCGGACTAGCGGGAGTCTCGAATGAGCAGTTCTTC

J gene: TRBJ2-1
V gene: TRBV19
clone size: NA
D gene: TRBD2
CDR3 length: 14
CDR3 protein: CASSVGLAGDEQFF
CDR3 DNA: TGTGCCAGTAGTGTGGGACTAGCGGGAGATGAGCAGTTCTTC

J gene: TRBJ2-5
V gene: TRBV29-1
clone size: NA
D gene: NA
CDR3 length: 12
CDR3 protein: CSVEVPLEAQYF
CDR3 DNA: TGCAGCGTTGAAGTCCCCTTGGAGGCCCAGTACTTC

J gene: TRBJ2-5
V gene: TRBV20-1
clone size: NA
D gene: TRBD2
CDR3 length: 14
CDR3 protein: CSATGLAGAGTQYF
CDR3 DNA: TGCAGTGCAACCGGACTAGCGGGGGCCGGGACCCAGTACTTC

J gene: TRBJ2-3
V gene: TRBV20-1
clone size: few
D gene: TRBD2
CDR3 length: 17
CDR3 protein: CSARASGRAGGTDTQYF
CDR3 DNA: TGCAGTGCTAGAGCTAGCGGGAGGGCCGGTGGGACAGATACGCAGTATTTT

J gene: TRBJ2-7
V gene: TRBV7-2
clone size: NA
D gene: NA
CDR3 length: 17
CDR3 protein: CASSLPRGPTGGYEQYF
CDR3 DNA: TGTGCCAGCAGCTTGCCTCGAGGACCGACAGGAGGCTACGAGCAGTACTTC

J gene: TRBJ1-1
V gene: TRBV12-3/TRBV12-4
clone size: NA
D gene: TRBD1
CDR3 length: 16
CDR3 protein: CASRVGTGLMNTEAFF
CDR3 DNA: TGTGCCAGCAGGGTGGGGACAGGCCTCATGAACACTGAAGCTTTCTTT

J gene: TRBJ1-2
V gene: TRBV7-2
clone size: once
D gene: NA
CDR3 length: 14
CDR3 protein: CASSLVHQGYGYTF
CDR3 DNA: TGTGCCAGCAGCTTAGTTCACCAAGGCTATGGCTACACCTTC

J gene: TRBJ2-5
V gene: TRBV6-5
clone size: few
D gene: TRBD1
CDR3 length: 12
CDR3 protein: CASRQGIETQYF
CDR3 DNA: TGTGCCAGTAGACAGGGGATAGAGACCCAGTACTTC

J gene: TRBJ2-6
V gene: TRBV18
clone size: NA
D gene: TRBD2
CDR3 length: 20
CDR3 protein: CASSPGLGTSGSSGANVLTF
CDR3 DNA: TGTGCCAGCTCACCCGGATTAGGGACTAGCGGGAGTTCTGGGGCCAACGTCCTGACTTTC

J gene: TRBJ1-3
V gene: TRBV27
clone size: few
D gene: NA
CDR3 length: 12
CDR3 protein: CASPRGLDTIYF
CDR3 DNA: TGTGCCAGCCCAAGGGGGTTGGACACCATATATTTT

J gene: TRBJ2-1
V gene: TRBV5-1
clone size: NA
D gene: NA
CDR3 length: 15
CDR3 protein: CASSLPGPSRNEQFF
CDR3 DNA: TGCGCCAGCAGCCTTCCGGGCCCGTCCCGCAATGAGCAGTTCTTC

J gene: TRBJ2-5
V gene: TRBV29-1
clone size: NA
D gene: NA
CDR3 length: 12
CDR3 protein: CSVVGENETQYF
CDR3 DNA: TGCAGCGTTGTTGGGGAAAATGAGACCCAGTACTTC

J gene: TRBJ2-1
V gene: TRBV11-3
clone size: few
D gene: NA
CDR3 length: 15
CDR3 protein: CASSAGRGRRNEQFF
CDR3 DNA: TGTGCCAGCAGCGCGGGACGGGGACGTCGCAATGAGCAGTTCTTC

J gene: TRBJ1-6
V gene: TRBV7-9
clone size: NA
D gene: NA
CDR3 length: 13
CDR3 protein: CASSRSRDSPLHF
CDR3 DNA: TGTGCCAGCAGCCGATCCAGGGACTCACCCCTCCACTTT

J gene: TRBJ2-1
V gene: TRBV4-2
clone size: NA
D gene: NA
CDR3 length: 17
CDR3 protein: CASSNRVAGQGGNEQFF
CDR3 DNA: TGTGCCAGCAGCAACCGGGTGGCAGGCCAGGGTGGGAATGAGCAGTTCTTC

J gene: TRBJ2-7
V gene: TRBV5-1
clone size: few
D gene: TRBD2
CDR3 length: 15
CDR3 protein: CASSLVPSGSYEQYF
CDR3 DNA: TGCGCCAGCAGCTTGGTCCCTAGCGGGTCCTACGAGCAGTACTTC

J gene: TRBJ2-2
V gene: TRBV28
clone size: NA
D gene: NA
CDR3 length: 14
CDR3 protein: CASKRDPDTGELFF
CDR3 DNA: TGTGCCAGCAAGAGGGACCCCGACACCGGGGAGCTGTTTTTT

J gene: TRBJ1-3
V gene: TRBV27
clone size: NA
D gene: NA
CDR3 length: 15
CDR3 protein: CASRPTGRSGNTIYF
CDR3 DNA: TGTGCCAGCAGACCGACAGGCCGCTCTGGAAACACCATATATTTT

J gene: TRBJ2-1
V gene: TRBV20-1
clone size: NA
D gene: TRBD2
CDR3 length: 16
CDR3 protein: CSARGPGLAGLNLPFF
CDR3 DNA: TGCAGTGCTAGAGGACCGGGACTAGCGGGTCTCAACCTTCCGTTCTTC

J gene: TRBJ2-1
V gene: TRBV7-8
clone size: NA
D gene: TRBD2
CDR3 length: 17
CDR3 protein: CASSSVGSGKSYNEQFF
CDR3 DNA: TGTGCCAGCAGCTCCGTTGGTAGCGGGAAATCCTACAATGAGCAGTTCTTC

J gene: TRBJ2-2
V gene: TRBV5-8
clone size: few
D gene: NA
CDR3 length: 13
CDR3 protein: CASSSTMTGELFF
CDR3 DNA: TGTGCCAGCAGTTCGACCATGACCGGGGAGCTGTTTTTT

J gene: TRBJ1-1
V gene: TRBV5-1
clone size: NA
D gene: NA
CDR3 length: 14
CDR3 protein: CASSPDGSNTEAFF
CDR3 DNA: TGCGCCAGCAGCCCGGACGGCTCCAACACTGAAGCTTTCTTT